The clone carrying this T cell receptor beta chain occurred many times. This record comes from a study of blood T cell repertoires in COVID-19. This CDR3 has 18 amino acids. The V gene end was trimmed by 3 bases and the J gene end by 2 bases; junction bases not matched to a gene: 11. In germline, CDR1 is LNHDA, CDR2 SQIVND (reference sequence). The protocol was immunoSEQ multiplex PCR, while the TCRdb copy is restricted to in-frame clones and leaves out a portion. The table shows about 97,000 clones, with over 70% occurring only once. The gene calls are TRBV19 and TRBJ2-1, with 9 bases identical to TRBD1. The sequence was obtained from a man between 60 and 75 years old with acute or convalescent COVID-19. The material sequenced was peripheral blood. The CDR3, as DNA: TGTGCCAGTAGTATTGGGGTTTTGGGGACAGGGACCTACAATGAGCAGTTCTTC. Its translation: CASSIGVLGTGTYNEQFF.